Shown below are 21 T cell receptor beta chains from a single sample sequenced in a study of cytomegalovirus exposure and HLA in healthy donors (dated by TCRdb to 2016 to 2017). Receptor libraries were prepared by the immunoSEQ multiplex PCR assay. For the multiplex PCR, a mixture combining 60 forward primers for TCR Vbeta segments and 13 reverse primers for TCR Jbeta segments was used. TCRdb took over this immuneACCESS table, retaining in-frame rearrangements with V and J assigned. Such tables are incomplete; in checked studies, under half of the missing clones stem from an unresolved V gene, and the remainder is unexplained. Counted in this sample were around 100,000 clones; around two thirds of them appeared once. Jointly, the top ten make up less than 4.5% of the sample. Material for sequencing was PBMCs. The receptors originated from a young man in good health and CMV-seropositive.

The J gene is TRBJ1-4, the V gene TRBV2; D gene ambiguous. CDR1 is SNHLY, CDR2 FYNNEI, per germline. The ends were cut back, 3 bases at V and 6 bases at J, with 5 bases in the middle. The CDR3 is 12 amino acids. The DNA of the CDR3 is TGTGCCAGCAGTGATTTCTATGAAAAACTGTTTTTT. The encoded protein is CASSDFYEKLFF.

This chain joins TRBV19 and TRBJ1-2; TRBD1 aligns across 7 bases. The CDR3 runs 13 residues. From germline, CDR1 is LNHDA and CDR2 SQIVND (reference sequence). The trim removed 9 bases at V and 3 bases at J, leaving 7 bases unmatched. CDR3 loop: CASSRDSYYGYTF. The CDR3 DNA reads TGTGCCAGCTCCCGGGACAGCTACTATGGCTACACCTTC.

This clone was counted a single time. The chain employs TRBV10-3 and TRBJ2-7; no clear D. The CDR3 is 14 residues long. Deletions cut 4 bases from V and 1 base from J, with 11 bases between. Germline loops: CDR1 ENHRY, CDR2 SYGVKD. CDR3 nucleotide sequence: TGTGCCATCAGTGGAGGTCACCAGTCCTACGAGCAGTACTTC. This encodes CAISGGHQSYEQYF.

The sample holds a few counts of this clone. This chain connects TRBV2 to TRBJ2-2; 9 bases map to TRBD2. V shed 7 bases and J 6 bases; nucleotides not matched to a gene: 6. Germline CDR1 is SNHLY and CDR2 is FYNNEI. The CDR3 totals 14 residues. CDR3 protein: CASIGVAGAGELFF. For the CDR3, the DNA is TGTGCCAGCATCGGGGTAGCGGGGGCCGGGGAGCTGTTTTTT.

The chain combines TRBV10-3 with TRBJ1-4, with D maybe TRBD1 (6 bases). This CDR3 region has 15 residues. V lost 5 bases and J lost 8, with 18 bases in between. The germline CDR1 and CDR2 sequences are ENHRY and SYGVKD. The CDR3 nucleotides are TGTGCCATCAGTCCCTCCGGGGGGGCGGAGGAAAAACTGTTTTTT. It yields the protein CAISPSGGAEEKLFF.

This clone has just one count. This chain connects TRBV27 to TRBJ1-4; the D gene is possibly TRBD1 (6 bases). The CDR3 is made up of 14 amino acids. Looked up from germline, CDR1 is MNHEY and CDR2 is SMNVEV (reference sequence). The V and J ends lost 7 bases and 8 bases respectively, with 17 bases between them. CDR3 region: CASTSGGAVEKLFF. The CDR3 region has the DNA TGTGCCAGCACTTCGGGGGGGGCGGTGGAAAAACTGTTTTTT.

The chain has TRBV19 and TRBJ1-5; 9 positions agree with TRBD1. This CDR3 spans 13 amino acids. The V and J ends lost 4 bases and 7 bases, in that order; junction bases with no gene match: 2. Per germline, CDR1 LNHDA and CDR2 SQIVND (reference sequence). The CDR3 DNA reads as TGTGCCAGTAGTAGGGACAGGGCCCAGCCCCAGCATTTT. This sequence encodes CASSRDRAQPQHF.

Here the CDR3 DNA reads TGTGCCATCACTTCAGGAGGGGATTCACCCCTCCACTTT. This sequence encodes CAITSGGDSPLHF. This sequence joins TRBV10-3 and TRBJ1-6; TRBD1 might be the D (5 bases). This CDR3 comprises 13 residues. V was shortened by 7 bases and J by 8 bases, with 12 bases between the two germline ends. CDR1 ENHRY and CDR2 SYGVKD come from the germline V gene.

CDR3 protein: CASSLGPWAEQYF. The CDR3 DNA is TGTGCCAGCAGCTTAGGACCCTGGGCAGAGCAGTACTTC. V is TRBV7-6 and J is TRBJ2-7; D gene ambiguous. There are 13 residues in the CDR3. V was clipped by 1 base and J by 7 bases, with 11 bases between them. From germline, CDR1 is SGHVS and CDR2 FNYEAQ.

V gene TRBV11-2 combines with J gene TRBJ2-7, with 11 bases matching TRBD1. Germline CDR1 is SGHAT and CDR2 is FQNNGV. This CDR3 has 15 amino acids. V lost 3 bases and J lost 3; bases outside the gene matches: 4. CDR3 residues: CASSFTGTGGYEQYF. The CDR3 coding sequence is TGTGCCAGCAGCTTCACCGGGACAGGGGGCTACGAGCAGTACTTC.

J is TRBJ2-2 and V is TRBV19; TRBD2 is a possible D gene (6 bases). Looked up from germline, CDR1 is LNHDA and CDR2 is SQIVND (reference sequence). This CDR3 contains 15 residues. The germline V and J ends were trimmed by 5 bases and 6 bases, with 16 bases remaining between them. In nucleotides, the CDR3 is TGTGCCAGTAGTTCCGGAGGCGGAGGGCCCGGGGAGCTGTTTTTT. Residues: CASSSGGGGPGELFF.

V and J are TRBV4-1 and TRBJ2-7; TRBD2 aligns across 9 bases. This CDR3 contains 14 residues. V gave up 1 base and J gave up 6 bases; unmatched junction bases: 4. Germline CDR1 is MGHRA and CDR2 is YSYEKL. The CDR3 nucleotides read TGCGCCAGCAGCCAAGGGACTAGCGCGGTCGAGCAGTACTTC. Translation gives CASSQGTSAVEQYF.

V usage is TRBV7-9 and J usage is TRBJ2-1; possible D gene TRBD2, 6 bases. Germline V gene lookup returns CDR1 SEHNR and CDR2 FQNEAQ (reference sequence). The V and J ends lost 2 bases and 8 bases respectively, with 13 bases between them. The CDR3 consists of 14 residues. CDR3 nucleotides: TGTGCCAGCAGCTTACTAGCGAGGGATGATGAGCAGTTCTTC. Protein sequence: CASSLLARDDEQFF. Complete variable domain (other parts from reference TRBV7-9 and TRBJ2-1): DTGVSQNPRHKITKRGQNVTFRCDPISEHNRLYWYRQTLGQGPEFLTYFQNEAQLEKSRLLSDRFSAERPKGSFSTLEIQRTEQGDSAMYLCASSLLARDDEQFFGPGTRLTVL.

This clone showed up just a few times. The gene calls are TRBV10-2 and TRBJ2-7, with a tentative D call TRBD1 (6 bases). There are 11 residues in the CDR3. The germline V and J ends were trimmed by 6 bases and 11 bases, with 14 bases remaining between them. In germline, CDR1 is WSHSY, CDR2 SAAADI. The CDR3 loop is CASSGDRIEYF. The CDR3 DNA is TGCGCCAGCAGCGGTGACAGGATCGAGTACTTC.

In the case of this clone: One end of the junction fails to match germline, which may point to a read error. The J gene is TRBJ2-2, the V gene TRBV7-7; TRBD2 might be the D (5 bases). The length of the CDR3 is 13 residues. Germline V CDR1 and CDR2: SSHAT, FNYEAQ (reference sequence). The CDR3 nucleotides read TGTGCTAGCAGCTTAACCCGGGGCGGGGAGCTGTTTTTT. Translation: CASSLTRGGELFF.

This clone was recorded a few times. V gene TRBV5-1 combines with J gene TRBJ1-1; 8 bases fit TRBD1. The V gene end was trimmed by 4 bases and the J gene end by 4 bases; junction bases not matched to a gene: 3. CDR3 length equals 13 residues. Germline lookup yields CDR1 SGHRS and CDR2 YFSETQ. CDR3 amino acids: CASSIDRGTEAFF. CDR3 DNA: TGCGCCAGCAGCATAGACAGGGGCACTGAAGCTTTCTTT.

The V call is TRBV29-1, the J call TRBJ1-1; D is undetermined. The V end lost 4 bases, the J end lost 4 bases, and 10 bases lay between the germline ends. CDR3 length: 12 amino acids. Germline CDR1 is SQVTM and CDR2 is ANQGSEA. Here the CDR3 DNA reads TGCAGCGTTGCCTCGGTCGGCACTGAAGCTTTCTTT. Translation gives CSVASVGTEAFF.

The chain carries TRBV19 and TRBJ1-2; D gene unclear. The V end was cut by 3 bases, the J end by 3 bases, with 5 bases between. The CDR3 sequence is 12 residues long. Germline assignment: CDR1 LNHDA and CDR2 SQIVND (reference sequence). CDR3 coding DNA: TGTGCCAGTAGTATTTTCGACTATGGCTACACCTTC. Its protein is CASSIFDYGYTF.

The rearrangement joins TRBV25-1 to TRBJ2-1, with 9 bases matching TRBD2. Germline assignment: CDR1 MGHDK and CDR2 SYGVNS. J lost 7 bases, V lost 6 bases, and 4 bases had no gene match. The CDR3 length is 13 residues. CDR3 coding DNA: TGTGCCAGCAGGACTAGCGGACTAAATGAGCAGTTCTTC. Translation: CASRTSGLNEQFF.

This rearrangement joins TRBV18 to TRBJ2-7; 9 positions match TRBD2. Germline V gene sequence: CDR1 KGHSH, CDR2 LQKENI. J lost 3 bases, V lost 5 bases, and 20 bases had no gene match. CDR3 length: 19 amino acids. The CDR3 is CASSKGGGAIQTPSYEQYF. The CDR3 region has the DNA TGTGCCAGCTCAAAAGGCGGGGGGGCAATCCAAACCCCCAGCTACGAGCAGTACTTC.

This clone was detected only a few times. The CDR3 protein is CATSRETGDYGYTF. The CDR3 DNA sequence: TGTGCCACCAGCAGAGAGACAGGGGACTATGGCTACACCTTC. This chain joins TRBV15 and TRBJ1-2; TRBD1 matches at 8 bases. From germline, CDR1 is LNHNV and CDR2 YYDKDF (reference sequence). The CDR3 is 14 amino acids. V shed 0 bases, J shed 3 bases, and the junction held 0 bases outside the gene matches.